The following is a TCR beta chain sequence with its context. This specimen comes from a study of T-cell memory formation after mild COVID-19. TCRdb reprocessed the 5' RACE reads via MiXCR and lists one record per CDR3 protein. Among hundreds of thousands of distinct CDR3 sequences, around 20% were seen once, and the ten largest hold roughly 8.4%. CDR3 length equals 18 residues. Germline lookup yields CDR1 SEHNR and CDR2 FQNEAQ (reference sequence). V trimming: 7 bases; J trimming: 2 bases; junction bases outside the gene matches: 11. This TCR was recovered from an adult woman who had mild COVID-19 (a few samples of this study predate the infection). Cell type and time point are not known. This sequence joins TRBV7-9 and TRBJ2-3; TRBD2 matches at 14 bases. Input material: PBMCs or a T cell subset sorted from them (not recorded which). In DNA form, the CDR3 reads TGTGCCAGCACCGAGCGAGGACTAGCGGGGGGTACCACAGATACGCAGTATTTT. Translated: CASTERGLAGGTTDTQYF.